This T cell receptor beta chain is from a study of blood T cell repertoires in COVID-19. As for the study in general: Sources were T cells, B-cell-depleted T cells, or PBMCs; the material itself was cDNA or gDNA.

Enrolled during active infection, Seattle patients were then followed longitudinally. Study processing details: Amplified reference gene primers provided the basis for estimating nucleated cell counts. Produced via immunoSEQ multiplex PCR; TCRdb's table is partial and in-frame only. That table supplies the V and J calls and clone size; D and trimming were determined from the DNA. Of around 140,000 clones in the sample, around nine tenths were seen once. V was pared by 6 bases and J by 4 bases, with 13 bases between. The CDR3 has 14 residues. The germline gives CDR1 MNHEY, CDR2 SVGAGI. Sequenced input: peripheral blood. This TCR was recovered from a woman between 70 and 85 years old with COVID-19, enrolled during active disease. The chain joins TRBV6-5 to TRBJ1-5, with D possibly TRBD1 on 5 matching bases. The CDR3 nucleotides read TGTGCCAGCAGAGTAGGACGGGGGAATCAGCCCCAGCATTTT. Translating it yields CASRVGRGNQPQHF.